This TCR beta chain was sequenced during a study of T-cell reconstitution after alpha-beta-depleted transplantation in children. This clonotype has at least ten counts. The CDR3 extends over 16 amino acids. Per germline, CDR1 DFQATT and CDR2 SNEGSKA (reference sequence). The germline V and J ends were trimmed by 0 bases and 1 base, with 13 bases remaining between them. Library preparation (for TCRbeta) was performed with unique molecular identifiers. TCRdb reprocessed the PCR reads via MiXCR and lists one record per CDR3 protein. The sample consists of fewer than 700,000 distinct CDR3 sequences, 23% of them appearing once.

This sequence was found in a boy in the first two years of life who had a stem cell transplant for acute myeloid leukemia, so the T cells may come from the graft donor. V is TRBV20-1 and J is TRBJ2-1; D call uncertain. The sample here was PBMCs, mostly from graft donor cells, taken 360 days after TCRalphabeta/CD19-depleted stem cell transplant. The CDR3: CSARDKEIPSYNEQFF. The CDR3, as DNA: TGCAGTGCTAGAGATAAGGAAATTCCTTCCTACAATGAGCAGTTCTTC.